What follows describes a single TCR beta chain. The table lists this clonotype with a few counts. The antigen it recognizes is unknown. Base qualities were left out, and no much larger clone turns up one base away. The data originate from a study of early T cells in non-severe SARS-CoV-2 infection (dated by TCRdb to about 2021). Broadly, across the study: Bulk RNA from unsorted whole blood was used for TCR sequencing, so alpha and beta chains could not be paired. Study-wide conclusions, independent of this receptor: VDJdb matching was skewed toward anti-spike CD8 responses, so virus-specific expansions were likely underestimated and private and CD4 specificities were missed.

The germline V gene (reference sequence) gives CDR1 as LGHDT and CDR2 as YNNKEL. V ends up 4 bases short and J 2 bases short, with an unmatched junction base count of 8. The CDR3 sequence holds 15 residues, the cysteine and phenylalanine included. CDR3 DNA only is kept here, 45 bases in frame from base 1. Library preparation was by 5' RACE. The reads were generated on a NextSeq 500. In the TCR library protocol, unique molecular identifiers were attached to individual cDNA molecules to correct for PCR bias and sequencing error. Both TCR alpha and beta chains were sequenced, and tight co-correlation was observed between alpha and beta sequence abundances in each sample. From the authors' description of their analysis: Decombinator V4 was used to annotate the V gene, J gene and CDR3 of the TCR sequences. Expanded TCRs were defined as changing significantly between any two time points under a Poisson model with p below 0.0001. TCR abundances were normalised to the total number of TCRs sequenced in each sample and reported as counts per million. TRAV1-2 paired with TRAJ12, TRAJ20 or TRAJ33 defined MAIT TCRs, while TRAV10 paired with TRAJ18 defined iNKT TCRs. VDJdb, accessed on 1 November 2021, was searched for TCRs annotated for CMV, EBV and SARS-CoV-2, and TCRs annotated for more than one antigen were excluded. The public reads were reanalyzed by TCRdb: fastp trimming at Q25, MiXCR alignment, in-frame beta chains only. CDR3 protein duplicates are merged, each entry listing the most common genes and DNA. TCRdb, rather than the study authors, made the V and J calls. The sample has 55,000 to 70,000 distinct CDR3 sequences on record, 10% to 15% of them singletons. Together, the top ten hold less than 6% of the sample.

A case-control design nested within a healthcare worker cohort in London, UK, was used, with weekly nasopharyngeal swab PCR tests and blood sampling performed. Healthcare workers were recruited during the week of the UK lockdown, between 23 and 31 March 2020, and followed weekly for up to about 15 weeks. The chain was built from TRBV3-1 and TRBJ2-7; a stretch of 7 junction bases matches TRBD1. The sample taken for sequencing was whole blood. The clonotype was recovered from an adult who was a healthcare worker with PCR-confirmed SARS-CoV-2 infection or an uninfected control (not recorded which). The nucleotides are TGTGCCAGCAGCCCTACATCGGGACAGACCTACGAGCAGTACTTC. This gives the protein CASSPTSGQTYEQYF.